The subject of this entry is one T cell receptor (beta chain). This PCR relied on a set of 60 Vbeta primers and 13 Jbeta primers. Sequencing used immunoSEQ multiplex PCR; TCRdb keeps in-frame clones, though not all of them. The table records about 120,000 clones, 74% of them present only once. These data come from a study of cytomegalovirus exposure and HLA in healthy donors. The sequencing sample was made of PBMCs. The TCR was taken from a man aged 40-49 years in good health and CMV-seropositive.

CDR3 DNA sequence: TGTGCCAGCAGTACGGGACAGGCACTGGAGCAGTTCTTC. Its protein product is CASSTGQALEQFF. The chain combines TRBV6-5 with TRBJ2-1; 8 bases fit TRBD1. Trimming took 5 bases from V and 10 from J; bases not matched to a gene: 7. The germline V gene has CDR1 MNHEY and CDR2 SVGAGI. The CDR3 consists of 13 residues.